This T cell receptor beta chain was sequenced during a study of blood T cell repertoires in COVID-19. The wider study: Specimens from acute and convalescent COVID-19 originated in the United States, Italy and Spain. T cells, B-cell-depleted T cells, or PBMCs supplied cDNA or gDNA.

The CDR3 spans 13 residues. Germline assignment: CDR1 GTSNPN and CDR2 SVGIG (reference sequence). V was pared by 0 bases and J by 7 bases, with 13 bases between. The authors' processing: Amplification with reference gene primers provided the estimates of nucleated cell counts. Only in-frame clones appear in the TCRdb table, and some are missing; sequencing was by immunoSEQ multiplex PCR. V, J and clone size reflect that table, while D and trimming were determined from the DNA. The sample contains roughly 200,000 clones, 60% to 85% of which appear only once. Material: peripheral blood. The sequence derives from a woman aged 45-65 years with active or convalescent COVID-19. The rearrangement uses TRBV30 and TRBJ2-7, with D possibly TRBD1 on 5 matching bases. The CDR3 is CAWSVLLGDEQYF. The CDR3 DNA reads as TGTGCCTGGAGTGTACTCCTAGGGGATGAGCAGTACTTC.